This T cell receptor beta chain came from a study of blood T cell repertoires in COVID-19. Across the whole study: In each case, the material was cDNA or gDNA derived from T cells, B-cell-depleted T cells, or PBMCs.

The ends were cut back, 6 bases at V and 0 bases at J, with 15 bases in the middle. The germline V gene encodes CDR1 SNHLY and CDR2 FYNNEI. This CDR3 has 17 residues. Here immunoSEQ multiplex PCR was the method, and the copy in TCRdb shows in-frame clones only, minus some. The table shows about 300,000 clones, with 87% occurring only once. The sequenced sample was peripheral blood. This receptor was obtained from a man in his late teens or twenties with active or convalescent COVID-19. The chain couples TRBV2 to TRBJ1-6; TRBD1 might be the D (5 bases). The CDR3 DNA sequence: TGTGCCAGCAGGCCAGGGAGGATTAGCTCCTATAATTCACCCCTCCACTTT. Amino acid sequence: CASRPGRISSYNSPLHF.